Listed here are 10 T cell receptor beta chains from one sample, sequenced in a study of neoadjuvant anti-PD-1 for oral cavity cancer. Time point given: after neoadjuvant nivolumab, at surgical resection. Assay used: immunoSEQ multiplex PCR; TCRdb lists only in-frame clones, some missing. The sample includes tens of thousands of clones, 65% to 80% of them seen just once. The sequencing used PBMCs, collected after nivolumab (anti-PD-1) treatment. These receptors were taken from a person aged 35-79 years with oral cavity squamous cell carcinoma.

The chain carries TRBV6-5 and TRBJ2-5; D possibly corresponds to TRBD1 (5 bases). The CDR3 covers 16 residues. Looked up from germline, CDR1 is MNHEY and CDR2 is SVGAGI. The V gene lost 4 bases and the J gene lost 1 base, with 16 bases spanning the gap. The CDR3 loop is CASSFQGPLGQETQYF. The CDR3 DNA reads TGTGCCAGCAGTTTCCAGGGCCCCCTCGGCCAAGAGACCCAGTACTTC.

The chain carries TRBV4-1 and TRBJ2-2, with 8 bases identical to TRBD2. CDR1 is MGHRA, CDR2 YSYEKL, per germline. After removal of 0 bases from V and 0 bases from J, the junction contained 3 bases not matched to a gene. The CDR3 loop spans 17 amino acids. CDR3 nucleotides: TGCGCCAGCAGCCAAGATGATAGCGGGGCGAACACCGGGGAGCTGTTTTTT. Its translation is CASSQDDSGANTGELFF.

CDR3 DNA: TGTGCTAGTGCAGTGAACACTGAAGCTTTCTTT. It codes for CASAVNTEAFF. The chain has TRBV12-5 and TRBJ1-1; D not certain. V was trimmed by 7 bases and J by 0 bases, leaving 3 bases between them. CDR1 and CDR2 (germline): LGHNT, FRNRAP. The CDR3 length is 11 residues.

The rearrangement uses TRBV4-1 and TRBJ1-4; D is possibly TRBD1 (6 bases). The CDR3 has 15 residues. Germline loops: CDR1 MGHRA, CDR2 YSYEKL. Trimming removed 6 bases at V and 10 bases at J, with 21 bases between. CDR3 in DNA: TGCGCCAGCAGACAACCGACAGGTCGGGACGGAAAACTGTTTTTT. It specifies CASRQPTGRDGKLFF.

This sequence joins TRBV15 and TRBJ2-5; D may be TRBD1 (6 bases). V lost 1 base and J 2 bases, leaving 11 bases between the germline ends. The CDR3 length is 15 residues. The germline gives CDR1 LNHNV, CDR2 YYDKDF (reference sequence). In DNA, the CDR3 is TGTGCCACCAGCAGAGGGGACAAAACGCAAGAGACCCAGTACTTC. This codes for CATSRGDKTQETQYF.

The rearrangement links TRBV4-2 to TRBJ2-2; 9 bases are shared with TRBD1. CDR3 length: 15 amino acids. J gave up 4 bases and V 1 base, and 1 base lay outside the gene matches. Germline assignment: CDR1 LGHNA and CDR2 YNFKEQ. Here the CDR3 DNA reads TGTGCCAGCAGCCAAGGGGACAGGGCCACCGGGGAGCTGTTTTTT. This codes for CASSQGDRATGELFF.

The chain carries TRBV5-1 and TRBJ2-2; 10 positions match TRBD2. Germline assignment: CDR1 SGHRS and CDR2 YFSETQ. The V and J ends lost 1 base and 2 bases, in that order; junction bases with no gene match: 8. The CDR3 contains 18 residues. This CDR3 reads CASSLFGLAGANTGELFF. The CDR3 DNA sequence: TGCGCCAGCAGCTTGTTCGGGCTAGCGGGGGCTAACACCGGGGAGCTGTTTTTT.

The sample holds a few counts of this clone. The chain is built from TRBV10-1 and TRBJ2-3; TRBD2 matches at 8 bases. Per the germline V gene, CDR1 is WNHNN and CDR2 is SYGVQD (reference sequence). The V gene end was trimmed by 3 bases and the J gene end by 5 bases; junction bases not matched to a gene: 10. This CDR3 has 16 amino acids. The CDR3 DNA follows: TGCGCCAGCAGTGAAATGGCGGGAGGAGGTGGAGATACGCAGTATTTT. Translated, it gives CASSEMAGGGGDTQYF.

V and J are TRBV18 and TRBJ2-5; 10 nucleotides align to TRBD1. Per the germline V gene, CDR1 is KGHSH and CDR2 is LQKENI. With 0 bases clipped from V and 1 base from J, the junction kept 8 bases outside the gene matches. CDR3 length: 18 residues. The CDR3 loop is CASSPPRRDRGFQETQYF. The CDR3 DNA reads as TGTGCCAGCTCACCACCCAGGCGGGACAGGGGATTCCAAGAGACCCAGTACTTC.

This rearrangement joins TRBV11-2 to TRBJ2-3; TRBD2 aligns across 10 bases. V was pared by 5 bases and J by 0 bases, with 5 bases of the junction left unmatched. The V gene's germline CDR1 is SGHAT and CDR2 FQNNGV. The CDR3 sequence is 16 residues long. The CDR3 sequence is CASSLLAGGSTDTQYF. The CDR3 DNA reads as TGTGCCAGCAGCCTTTTAGCGGGGGGCAGCACAGATACGCAGTATTTT.